The following is a TCR beta chain sequence with its context. This clonotype was counted many times. Its antigen is currently not known. Per-nucleotide qualities are absent, and no much larger clonotype sits a single base away. These data belong to a study of regulatory T cells in long-lasting Graves disease (dated by TCRdb to 2020 to 2023). Some background on the complete study: Antithyroid drugs had been taken for less than 3 months by newly diagnosed Graves' disease patients. Patients with persistent Graves' disease were compared with patients with newly diagnosed Graves' disease using TCR sequencing and RNA sequencing of peripheral blood. The study was registered as a clinical trial and conducted in China. A total of 33 samples were covered by TCR sequencing, comprising approximately 13 persistent and roughly 20 newly diagnosed Graves' disease patients. On the study overall, not on this receptor specifically: Compared with newly diagnosed patients, persistent Graves' disease patients had lower TCR Shannon entropy and fewer highly expanded clones, which suggests clonal expansion. Only the TCR beta chain was sequenced and analyzed. More public clonotypes were shared among persistent patients (under 3,000) than among newly diagnosed patients (under 1,000). The authors acknowledged the small sample size as a limitation that may reduce accuracy. The study examined only peripheral blood because the primary lesion, thyroid tissue, could not be accessed. Persistent disease showed preferential use of TRBV28, TRBJ1-2 and TRBJ2-5, whereas newly diagnosed disease favored TRBV20-1 and TRBJ2-1.

Preparation of the library involved multiplex PCR. Sequencing instrument: Illumina HiSeq 4000. TCR beta libraries were built with iRepertoire HTBI primers and Arm-PCR amplification of CDR3 regions. PCR products were gel purified before sequencing. Per the authors' processing: Gene usage analysis of CDR3 amino acid clonotypes relied on the 55 to 80 TRBV and more than twelve TRBJ segments identified across samples. Filtered high-quality paired reads were merged into contigs using COPE and FqMerger. BLAST was used to align contigs to IMGT TRBV, TRBD and TRBJ reference genes, with CDR3 defined following IMGT. Any clonotype with a frequency above 0.1% was classified as a highly expanded clone. Shannon entropy was used to measure repertoire diversity, and the Gini coefficient was used to measure V-J evenness. Public clonotypes were defined as clonotypes shared by more than one individual. TCRdb's own reprocessing of the public reads used fastp at Q25 and MiXCR and kept productive beta chains. One record per CDR3 amino acid sequence lists the most common genes and DNA. TCRdb assigned the V and J calls; the authors' analysis was not used. The sample table contains some 450,000 distinct CDR3 sequences; only one count was recorded for about a sixth of them. The leading ten clones occupy approximately 11% of the sample.

The time point label corresponds to: newly diagnosed GD, antithyroid drugs for less than 3 months. For both TCR sequencing and RNA sequencing, RNA was extracted from PBMCs using TRIzol. Graves' disease was diagnosed according to American Thyroid Association guidelines. Patients for the study were recruited at an endocrinology department in Xi'an, China. From each patient, 8 to 10 milliliters of peripheral blood was collected into an EDTA anticoagulant tube. Ficoll Paque Plus density gradient separation was used to isolate PBMCs, and no further T cell sorting was done. An Agilent 2100 Bioanalyzer and agarose gel were used to check RNA quality, and a NanoDrop 2000 was used to measure RNA concentration. In the germline V gene, CDR1 corresponds to MNHNS and CDR2 to SASEGT. The CDR3 runs 16 residues from the cysteine to the phenylalanine. Kept here is only the CDR3 DNA, which spans 48 bases and is read in frame from base 1. V is cut by 6 bases and J by 2 bases, and the space between the germline ends is 20 bases.

These data also featured in a second study, about T cells in Graves' hyperthyroidism and ophthalmopathy. As described in the second report: Stable Graves' hyperthyroidism was defined as the absence of progression to ophthalmopathy over 18 months of follow-up. The hyperthyroidism patients were between 18 and 65 years old and newly diagnosed, with a disease duration of less than 2 months. Any patient with an uncontrolled infection, another autoimmune disease, pregnancy or lactation was excluded. Diagnoses were established on the basis of clinical symptoms, serum thyroxine and TRAb, thyroid ultrasound, and orbital computed tomography. The first round of RT-PCR for the TCR CDR3 was performed with the HTBI primer set and the Qiagen OneStep RT-PCR kit. Most expanded thyroid clonotypes (frequency above 0.001) were also detected in blood, a finding suggesting that blood repertoires may reflect thyroid immune responses. Ophthalmopathy was separated from stable hyperthyroidism by a 13 V-J signature model, with over 85% sensitivity and approximately 81% specificity obtained in cross-validation and 80%/75% obtained in testing. In validation, the model predicted progression to ophthalmopathy with 60% to 71% sensitivity and 72% to 85% specificity, a median of about 6 months before onset. A discovery cohort of roughly 100 patients, 43 with Graves' ophthalmopathy and 57 with stable Graves' hyperthyroidism, was used to find distinguishing TCR V-J signatures. Prospective prediction of ophthalmopathy was tested in an independent validation cohort of approximately 19 hyperthyroidism patients and 15 to 17 patients who later progressed to ophthalmopathy. For training and testing, the 100 patients in the discovery cohort were randomly divided in a 7:3 ratio. Thyroid tissue and blood T-cell repertoires from six Graves' hyperthyroidism patients were also compared in the study. Following sampling, methimazole starting at 30 mg daily was given to hyperthyroidism patients, and high-dose intravenous methylprednisolone was given to ophthalmopathy patients. Libraries were constructed in a second round of multiplex PCR, after which size selection and purification were carried out. Libraries were sequenced paired-end with 100 bp reads on an Illumina HiSeq2000. Raw data were processed with SOAPnuke, discarding reads with adapters, uncalled bases, mean Phred below 15, or no exact constant-primer or identifier match. COPE v1.2.5 was used to merge the high-quality paired reads, and each unique nucleotide sequence was defined as a clonotype. MiTCR v1.1 was used to align the clonotypes against IMGT TRBV, TRBD and TRBJ reference segments. The analysis included only V-J combinations with a frequency above 0.0001, which together covered 99% to 99.2% of the repertoires. The TCS score was defined as F50 (clonal expansion) divided by E x V (chaos), with BLOSUM62-based TCRdist calculated between CDR3 peptides within each V-J. Welch's t-statistics and random forest reduced 450 to 600 V-J features to fewer than 15, which were used in a naive Bayes classifier (R e1071). No statistical method was used to set the sample size in advance, and investigators knew the group allocation. The paper reports TCR Vbeta CDR3 sequencing of 135 peripheral blood samples: under 45 ophthalmopathy, roughly 80 hyperthyroidism and 17 progressor patients.

The sample in question was peripheral blood mononuclear cells (PBMCs), obtained at new diagnosis, from a patient treated with antithyroid drugs. This clonotype originated in a woman younger than 45 with Graves disease. Donor details come from another sample of the same person, matched by shared clones. The chain couples TRBV6-1 to TRBJ2-7, with no confident D gene call. For the CDR3, the sequence is CASRGGAQILPYEQYF. The DNA is as follows: TGTGCCAGCAGGGGCGGCGCCCAGATATTGCCCTACGAGCAGTACTTC.